This passage covers 14 T cell receptor beta chains from one sample sequenced in a study of CD8 T cells in ankylosing spondylitis. Study results and limitations: Blood from ankylosing spondylitis patients appeared to carry a characteristic roughly 8-variant TCR beta motif.

These TCRs are of unknown antigen specificity. TCRdb analysed the 5' RACE reads with MiXCR anew, one entry per CDR3 protein. The sample includes over 450,000 distinct CDR3 sequences, roughly 12% seen only once; the top ten take around 7%. Sequenced material: blood, either unsorted or a sorted T cell fraction (not recorded which). The receptors come from a male donor with ankylosing spondylitis.

This clonotype was seen repeatedly, ten times or more. The V gene is TRBV3-1, the J gene TRBJ1-1, with D unresolved. Germline lookup yields CDR1 LGHDT and CDR2 YNNKEL (reference sequence). The length of the CDR3 is 15 residues. Deletions cut 7 bases from V and 1 base from J, with 16 bases between. The CDR3 region is CASKPSGGPNTEAFF. The CDR3 nucleotides read TGTGCCAGCAAGCCCTCAGGCGGCCCGAACACTGAAGCTTTCTTT.

The chain employs TRBV5-6 and TRBJ2-7, with D uncertain. This CDR3 spans 11 amino acids. CDR1 SGHDT and CDR2 YYEEEE come from the germline V gene. V was pared by 2 bases and J by 7 bases, with 7 bases between. CDR3 loop: CASSFLREQYV. The CDR3 DNA sequence: TGTGCCAGCAGCTTTTTGAGGGAGCAGTACGTC.

The rearrangement links TRBV9 to TRBJ2-5; 7 bases align to TRBD1. V shed 4 bases and J 5 bases; nucleotides not matched to a gene: 8. The CDR3 runs 14 residues. The germline gives CDR1 SGDLS, CDR2 YYNGEE. CDR3 loop: CASSIQGGGETQYF. The CDR3 coding sequence is TGTGCCAGCAGCATCCAAGGGGGCGGGGAGACCCAGTACTTC. The entire variable domain, with the rest obtained from reference TRBV9 and TRBJ2-5, is as follows: DSGVTQTPKHLITATGQRVTLRCSPRSGDLSVYWYQQSLDQGLQFLIQYYNGEERAKGNILERFSAQQFPDLHSELNLSSLELGDSALYFCASSIQGGGETQYFGPGTRLLVL.

For the CDR3, the DNA is TGTGCCAGCAGTAAAACGGGGTTCTCCTACGAGCAGTACGTC. This sequence encodes CASSKTGFSYEQYV. The chain recombines TRBV6-1 with TRBJ2-7; D might be TRBD2 (5 bases). The CDR3 runs to 14 residues. The V end lost 5 bases, the J end lost 0 bases, and 11 bases lay between the germline ends. Germline V CDR1 and CDR2: MNHNS, SASEGT.

This clonotype was counted between two and nine times. This chain links TRBV10-3 with TRBJ2-2, with TRBD1 identical over 7 bases. The V gene end was trimmed by 9 bases and the J gene end by 4 bases; junction bases not matched to a gene: 8. Germline-derived CDR1 and CDR2 are ENHRY and SYGVKD. This CDR3 spans 14 amino acids. DNA of the CDR3: TGTGCCATTGCCGGGACAGCCTTCACCGGGGAGCTGTTTTTT. This gives the protein CAIAGTAFTGELFF.

V and J are TRBV11-2 and TRBJ2-7, with 8 positions matching TRBD1. V was pared by 4 bases and J by 2 bases, with 7 bases of the junction left unmatched. Germline values: CDR1 SGHAT, CDR2 FQNNGV. The CDR3 has 15 residues. CDR3 region: CASSSGQGPTYEQYF. The DNA of the CDR3 is TGTGCCAGCAGCTCCGGACAGGGCCCGACCTACGAGCAGTACTTC.

This clonotype was counted many times. The chain carries TRBV29-1 and TRBJ2-3; 8 bases line up with TRBD2. The length of the CDR3 is 14 residues. The junction had 6 bases not matched to a gene; V was cut back by 4 bases and J by 3 bases. Germline assignment: CDR1 SQVTM and CDR2 ANQGSEA. The CDR3 bases are TGCAGCGTTGCGGGGGGGGCGCTTACAGATACGCAGTATTTT. It is translated as CSVAGGALTDTQYF.

This clonotype was picked up many times. This chain links TRBV18 with TRBJ1-2; 10 nucleotides match TRBD1. Germline trimming cut 0 bases from V and 6 bases from J; bases unmatched to any gene: 4. Germline V lookup: CDR1 KGHSH, CDR2 LQKENI. The CDR3 loop spans 15 amino acids. Written as DNA, the CDR3 is TGTGCCAGCTCACCACCAGGGGACAGGGGACATGGCTACACCTTC. Its protein product is CASSPPGDRGHGYTF.

In this sample, this clonotype turned up a few times. The chain has TRBV12-3 or TRBV12-4 and TRBJ1-5, with D perhaps matching TRBD1 (6 bases). The V gene lost 6 bases and the J gene lost 6 bases, with 12 bases spanning the gap. This CDR3 has 13 amino acids. The DNA for the CDR3 is TGTGCCAGCAGCGGGGGCGAGGGTCAGCCCCAGCATTTT. It encodes CASSGGEGQPQHF.

This clonotype was seen more than once but under ten times. This chain links TRBV12-3 or TRBV12-4 with TRBJ1-4, with 7 bases matching TRBD1. With V trimmed by 5 bases and J by 4 bases, 7 bases remained unmatched. This CDR3 has 15 amino acids. CDR3 amino acids: CASSQGGGGNEKLFF. The CDR3 nucleotides read TGTGCCAGCAGTCAGGGGGGAGGGGGTAATGAAAAACTGTTTTTT.

This clonotype has at least ten counts. The chain has TRBV4-1 and TRBJ2-1; no firm D call. CDR1 is MGHRA, CDR2 YSYEKL, per germline. The germline V and J ends were trimmed by 0 bases and 2 bases, with 17 bases remaining between them. The CDR3 extends over 18 amino acids. The CDR3, as DNA: TGCGCCAGCAGCCAAGATATGGCTAGAAGTGTAACCTACAATGAGCAGTTCTTC. It encodes CASSQDMARSVTYNEQFF.

In its sample, this clonotype was seen many times. The chain couples TRBV20-1 to TRBJ2-3, with unresolved D. The V gene lost 6 bases and the J gene lost 3 bases, with 7 bases spanning the gap. CDR3 length: 11 residues. Germline V gene lookup returns CDR1 DFQATT and CDR2 SNEGSKA (reference sequence). The CDR3 DNA sequence: TGCAGTGCCAGACTGACAGATACGCAGTATTTT. Translated: CSARLTDTQYF.

This clonotype has a handful of counts. This chain links TRBV20-1 with TRBJ2-3, with D uncertain. The CDR3 has 10 residues. Germline V gives CDR1 DFQATT, CDR2 SNEGSKA (reference sequence). V was trimmed by 2 bases and J by 7 bases, leaving 4 bases between them. CDR3 sequence: CSARRNTQYF. The CDR3 DNA sequence: TGCAGTGCTAGACGGAATACGCAGTATTTT.

The V call is TRBV7-2, the J call TRBJ2-1; 9 bases agree with TRBD2. The V and J ends lost 4 bases and 4 bases, in that order; junction bases with no gene match: 11. The CDR3 has 17 residues. Germline lookup yields CDR1 SGHTA and CDR2 FQGNSA. The DNA for the CDR3 is TGTGCCAGCAGCTCCTCCCAGGGACTAGCACTGTACAATGAGCAGTTCTTC. It specifies CASSSSQGLALYNEQFF.